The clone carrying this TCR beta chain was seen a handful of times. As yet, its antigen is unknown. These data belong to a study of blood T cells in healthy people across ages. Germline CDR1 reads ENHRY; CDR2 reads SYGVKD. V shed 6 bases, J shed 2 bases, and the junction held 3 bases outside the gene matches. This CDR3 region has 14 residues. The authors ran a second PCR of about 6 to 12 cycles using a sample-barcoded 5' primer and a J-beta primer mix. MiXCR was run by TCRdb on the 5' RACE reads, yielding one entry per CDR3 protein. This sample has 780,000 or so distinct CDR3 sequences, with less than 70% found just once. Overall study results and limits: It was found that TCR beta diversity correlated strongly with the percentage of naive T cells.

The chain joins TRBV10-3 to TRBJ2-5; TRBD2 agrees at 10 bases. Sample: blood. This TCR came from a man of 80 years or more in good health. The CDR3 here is CAIRGLAEQETQYF. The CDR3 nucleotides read TGTGCCATCAGAGGACTAGCGGAGCAAGAGACCCAGTACTTC.